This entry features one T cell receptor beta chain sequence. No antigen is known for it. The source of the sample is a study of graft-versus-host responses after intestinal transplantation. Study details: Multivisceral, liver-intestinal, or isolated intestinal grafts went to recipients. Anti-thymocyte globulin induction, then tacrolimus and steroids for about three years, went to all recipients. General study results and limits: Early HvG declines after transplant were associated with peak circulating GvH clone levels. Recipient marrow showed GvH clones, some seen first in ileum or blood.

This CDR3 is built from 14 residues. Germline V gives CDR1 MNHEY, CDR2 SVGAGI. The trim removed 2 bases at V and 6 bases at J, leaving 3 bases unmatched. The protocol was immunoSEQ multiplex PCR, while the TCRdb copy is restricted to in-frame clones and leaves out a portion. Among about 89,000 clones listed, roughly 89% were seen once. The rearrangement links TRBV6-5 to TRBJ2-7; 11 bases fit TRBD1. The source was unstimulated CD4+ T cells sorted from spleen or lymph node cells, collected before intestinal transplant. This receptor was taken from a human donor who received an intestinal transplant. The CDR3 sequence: CASSYRDRGGEQYF. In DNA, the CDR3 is TGTGCCAGCAGTTACCGGGACAGGGGGGGCGAGCAGTACTTC.